This record covers a single T cell receptor (beta chain). This entry comes from a study of blood T cell repertoires in COVID-19. About the study: From the United States, Italy and Spain came samples of acute and convalescent COVID-19. From T cells, B-cell-depleted T cells, or PBMCs came the material, which was cDNA or gDNA.

J lost 2 bases, V lost 3 bases, and 7 bases had no gene match. CDR1 and CDR2 (germline): SGHRS, YFSETQ. The CDR3 has 17 amino acids. Per the study methods: Estimation of nucleated cell counts was performed using reference gene primer amplification. Profiled with immunoSEQ multiplex PCR; TCRdb holds only in-frame clones, not every one. V, J and clone size are those of that table, while D and trimming were read from the DNA. Among approximately 64,000 clones listed, around nine tenths were seen once. The rearrangement joins TRBV5-1 to TRBJ2-1, with 11 bases that match TRBD2. Sample: peripheral blood. This TCR was recovered from a man aged 65 to 79 with acute or convalescent COVID-19. CDR3 sequence: CASSSPSTSGAYNEQFF. The CDR3 nucleotides are TGCGCCAGCAGCTCACCTTCGACTAGCGGGGCCTACAATGAGCAGTTCTTC.